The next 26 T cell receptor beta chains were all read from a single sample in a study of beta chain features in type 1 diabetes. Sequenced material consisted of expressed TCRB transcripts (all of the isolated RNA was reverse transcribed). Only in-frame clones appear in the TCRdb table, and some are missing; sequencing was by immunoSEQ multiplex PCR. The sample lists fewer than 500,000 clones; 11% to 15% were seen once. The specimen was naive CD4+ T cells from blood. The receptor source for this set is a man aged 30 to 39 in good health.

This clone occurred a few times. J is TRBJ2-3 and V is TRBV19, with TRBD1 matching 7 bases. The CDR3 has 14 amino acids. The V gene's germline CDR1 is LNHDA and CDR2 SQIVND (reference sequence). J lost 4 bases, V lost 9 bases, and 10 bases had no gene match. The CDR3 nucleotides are TGTGCCAGCCAACCCGAGGGGGCATCAGATACGCAGTATTTT. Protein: CASQPEGASDTQYF. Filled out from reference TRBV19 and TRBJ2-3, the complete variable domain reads DGGITQSPKYLFRKEGQNVTLSCEQNLNHDAMYWYRQDPGQGLRLIYYSQIVNDFQKGDIAEGYSVSREKKESFPLTVTSAQKNPTAFYLCASQPEGASDTQYFGPGTRLTVL.

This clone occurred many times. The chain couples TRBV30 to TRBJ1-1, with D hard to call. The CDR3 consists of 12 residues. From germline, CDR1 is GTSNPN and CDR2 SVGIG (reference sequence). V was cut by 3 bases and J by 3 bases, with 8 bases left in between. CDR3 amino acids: CAWRFGDTEAFF. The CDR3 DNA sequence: TGTGCCTGGAGATTTGGGGACACTGAAGCTTTCTTT.

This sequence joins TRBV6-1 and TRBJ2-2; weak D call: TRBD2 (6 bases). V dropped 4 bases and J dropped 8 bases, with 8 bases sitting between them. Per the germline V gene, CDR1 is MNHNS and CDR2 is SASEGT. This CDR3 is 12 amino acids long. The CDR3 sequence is CASSAGVGELFF. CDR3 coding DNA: TGTGCCAGCAGTGCGGGGGTTGGGGAGCTGTTTTTT.

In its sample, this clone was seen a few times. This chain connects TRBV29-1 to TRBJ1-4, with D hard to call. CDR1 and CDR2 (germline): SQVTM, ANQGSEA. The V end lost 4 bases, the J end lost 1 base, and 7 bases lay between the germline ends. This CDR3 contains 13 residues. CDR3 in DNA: TGCAGCGTTGCGCGGGGAACTAATGAAAAACTGTTTTTT. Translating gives CSVARGTNEKLFF.

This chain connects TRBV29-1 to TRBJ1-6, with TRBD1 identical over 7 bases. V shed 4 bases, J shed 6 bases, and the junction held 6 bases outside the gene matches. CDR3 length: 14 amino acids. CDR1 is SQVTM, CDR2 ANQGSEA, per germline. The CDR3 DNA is TGCAGCGTTGCCCAGGGGGTCGGTAATTCACCCCTCCACTTT. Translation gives CSVAQGVGNSPLHF.

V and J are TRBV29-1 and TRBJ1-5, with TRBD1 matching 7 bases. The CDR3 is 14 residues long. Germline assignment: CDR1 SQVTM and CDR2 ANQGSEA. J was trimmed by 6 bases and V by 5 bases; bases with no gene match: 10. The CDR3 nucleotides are TGCAGCGTTCAGGAGACAGGGACCGGTCAGCCCCAGCATTTT. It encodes CSVQETGTGQPQHF.

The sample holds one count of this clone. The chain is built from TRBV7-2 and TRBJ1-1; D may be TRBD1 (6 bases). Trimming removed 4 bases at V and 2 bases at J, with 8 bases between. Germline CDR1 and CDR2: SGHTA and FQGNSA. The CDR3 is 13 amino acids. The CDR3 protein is CASSWTANTEAFF. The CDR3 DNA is TGTGCCAGCAGCTGGACAGCAAACACTGAAGCTTTCTTT. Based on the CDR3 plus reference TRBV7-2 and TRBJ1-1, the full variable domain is GAGVSQSPSNKVTEKGKDVELRCDPISGHTALYWYRQSLGQGLEFLIYFQGNSAPDKSGLPSDRFSAERTGGSVSTLTIQRTQQEDSAVYLCASSWTANTEAFFGQGTRLTVV.

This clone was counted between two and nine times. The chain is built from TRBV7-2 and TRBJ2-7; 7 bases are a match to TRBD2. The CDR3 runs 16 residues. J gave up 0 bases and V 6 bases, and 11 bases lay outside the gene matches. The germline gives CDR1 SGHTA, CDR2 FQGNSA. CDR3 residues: CASRRTGTNLSYEQYF. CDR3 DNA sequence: TGTGCCAGCAGGCGAACCGGGACTAACCTCTCCTACGAGCAGTACTTC.

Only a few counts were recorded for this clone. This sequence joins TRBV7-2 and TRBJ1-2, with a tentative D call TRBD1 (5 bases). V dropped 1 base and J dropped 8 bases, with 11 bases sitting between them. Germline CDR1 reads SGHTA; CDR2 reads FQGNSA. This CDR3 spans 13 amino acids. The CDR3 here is CASSLVAAGGYTF. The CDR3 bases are TGTGCCAGCAGCTTAGTCGCCGCAGGGGGCTACACCTTC.

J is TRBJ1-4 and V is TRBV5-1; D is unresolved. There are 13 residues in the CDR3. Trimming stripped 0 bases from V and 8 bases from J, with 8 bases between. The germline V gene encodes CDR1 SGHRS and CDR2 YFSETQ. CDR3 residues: CASSLGSREKLFF. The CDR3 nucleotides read TGCGCCAGCAGCTTGGGCAGCCGGGAAAAACTGTTTTTT.

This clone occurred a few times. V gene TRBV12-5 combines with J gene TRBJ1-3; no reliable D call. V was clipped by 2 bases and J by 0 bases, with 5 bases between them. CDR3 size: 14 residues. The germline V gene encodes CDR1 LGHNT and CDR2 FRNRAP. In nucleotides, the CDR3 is TGTGCTAGTGGTTTGAGGAGCTCTGGAAACACCATATATTTT. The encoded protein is CASGLRSSGNTIYF.

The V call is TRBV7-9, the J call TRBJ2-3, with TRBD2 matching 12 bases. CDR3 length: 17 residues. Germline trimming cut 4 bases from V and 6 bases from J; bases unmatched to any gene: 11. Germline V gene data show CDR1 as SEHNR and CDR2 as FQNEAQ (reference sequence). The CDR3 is CASSSQGLAGLSDTQYF. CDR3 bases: TGTGCCAGCAGCTCACAAGGACTAGCGGGATTATCTGATACGCAGTATTTT.

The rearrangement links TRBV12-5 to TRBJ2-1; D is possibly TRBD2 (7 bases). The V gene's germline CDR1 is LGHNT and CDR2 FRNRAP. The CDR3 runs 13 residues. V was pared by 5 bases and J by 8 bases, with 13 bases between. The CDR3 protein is CASGSGGAHEQFF. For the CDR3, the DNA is TGTGCTAGTGGTAGTGGGGGGGCCCATGAGCAGTTCTTC.

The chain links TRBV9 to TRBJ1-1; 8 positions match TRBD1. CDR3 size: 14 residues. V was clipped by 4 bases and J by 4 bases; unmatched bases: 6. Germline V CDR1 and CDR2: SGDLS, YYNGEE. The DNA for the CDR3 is TGTGCCAGCAGCCCGCACAGGGGGATCACTGAAGCTTTCTTT. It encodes CASSPHRGITEAFF.

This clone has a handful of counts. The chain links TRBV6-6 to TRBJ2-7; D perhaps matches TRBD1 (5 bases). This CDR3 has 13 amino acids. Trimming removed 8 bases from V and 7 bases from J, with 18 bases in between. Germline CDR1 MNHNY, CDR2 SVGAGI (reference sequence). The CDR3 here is CASQPLQVGEQYV. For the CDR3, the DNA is TGTGCCAGCCAGCCCTTACAGGTAGGGGAGCAGTACGTC.

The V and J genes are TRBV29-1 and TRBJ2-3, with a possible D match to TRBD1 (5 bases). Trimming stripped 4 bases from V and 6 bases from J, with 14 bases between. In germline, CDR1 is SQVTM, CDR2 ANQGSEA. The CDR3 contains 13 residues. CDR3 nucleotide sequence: TGCAGCGTTGCGAATTGGGGCGCTGATACGCAGTATTTT. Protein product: CSVANWGADTQYF.

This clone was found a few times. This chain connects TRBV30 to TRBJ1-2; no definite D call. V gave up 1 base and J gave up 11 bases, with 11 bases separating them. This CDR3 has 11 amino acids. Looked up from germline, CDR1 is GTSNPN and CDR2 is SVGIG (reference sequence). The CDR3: CAWSEPVGYTF. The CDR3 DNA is TGTGCCTGGAGTGAGCCAGTCGGATACACCTTC.

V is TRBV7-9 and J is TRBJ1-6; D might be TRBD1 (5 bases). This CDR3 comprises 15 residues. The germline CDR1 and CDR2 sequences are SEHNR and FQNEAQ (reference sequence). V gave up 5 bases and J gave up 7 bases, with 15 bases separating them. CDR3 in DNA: TGTGCCAGCAGCGGCCACGGGACGGCCAATTCACCCCTCCACTTT. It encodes CASSGHGTANSPLHF.

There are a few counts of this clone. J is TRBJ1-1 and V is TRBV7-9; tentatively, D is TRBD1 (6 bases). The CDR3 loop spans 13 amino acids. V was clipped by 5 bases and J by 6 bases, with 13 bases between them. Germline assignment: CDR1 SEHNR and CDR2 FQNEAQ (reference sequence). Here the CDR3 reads CASSPGAGAEAFF. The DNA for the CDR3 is TGTGCCAGCAGCCCCGGCGCAGGGGCTGAAGCTTTCTTT.

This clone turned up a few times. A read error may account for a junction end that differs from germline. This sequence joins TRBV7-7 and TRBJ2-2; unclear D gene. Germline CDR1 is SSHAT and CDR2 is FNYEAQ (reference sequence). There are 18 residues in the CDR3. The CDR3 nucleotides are TGTGCTAGCAGCAAATTTCTGAAACCTTACCCGAACACCGGGGAGCTGTTTTTT. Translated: CASSKFLKPYPNTGELFF.

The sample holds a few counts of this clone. CDR3 in amino acids: CASSSLTGLSTDTQYF. CDR3 sequence (DNA): TGTGCCAGCAGCTCACTCACGGGACTTAGCACAGATACGCAGTATTTT. The chain combines TRBV5-4 with TRBJ2-3; tentatively, D is TRBD2 (6 bases). V lost 3 bases and J lost 0, with 14 bases in between. Germline CDR1 reads SGHNT; CDR2 reads YYREEE (reference sequence). The CDR3 loop spans 16 amino acids.

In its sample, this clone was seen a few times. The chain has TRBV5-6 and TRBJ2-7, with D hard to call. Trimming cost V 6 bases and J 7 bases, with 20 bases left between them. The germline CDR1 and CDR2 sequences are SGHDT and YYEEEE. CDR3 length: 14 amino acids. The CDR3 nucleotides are TGTGCCAGCAACCCCCGGCAGGCCTTTTGGGAGCAGTACGTC. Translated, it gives CASNPRQAFWEQYV.

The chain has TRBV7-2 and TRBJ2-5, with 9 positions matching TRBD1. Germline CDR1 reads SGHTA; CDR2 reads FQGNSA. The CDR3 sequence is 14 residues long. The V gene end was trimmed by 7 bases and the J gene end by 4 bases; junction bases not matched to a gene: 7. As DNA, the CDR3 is TGTGCCAGCAACCGCCACAGGGGGCGAGAGACCCAGTACTTC. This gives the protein CASNRHRGRETQYF.

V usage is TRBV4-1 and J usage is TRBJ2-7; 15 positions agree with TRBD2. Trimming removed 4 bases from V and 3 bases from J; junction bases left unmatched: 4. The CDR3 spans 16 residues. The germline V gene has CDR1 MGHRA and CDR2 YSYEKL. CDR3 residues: CASSRGLAGGSYEQYF. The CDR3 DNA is TGCGCCAGCAGCCGAGGACTAGCGGGGGGGAGCTACGAGCAGTACTTC.

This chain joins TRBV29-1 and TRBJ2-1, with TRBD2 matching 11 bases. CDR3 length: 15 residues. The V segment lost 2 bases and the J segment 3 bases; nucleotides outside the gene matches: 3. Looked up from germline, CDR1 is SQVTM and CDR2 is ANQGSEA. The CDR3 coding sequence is TGCAGCGTTGAAACGGGGACTAGCGGCTACAATGAGCAGTTCTTC. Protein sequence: CSVETGTSGYNEQFF.

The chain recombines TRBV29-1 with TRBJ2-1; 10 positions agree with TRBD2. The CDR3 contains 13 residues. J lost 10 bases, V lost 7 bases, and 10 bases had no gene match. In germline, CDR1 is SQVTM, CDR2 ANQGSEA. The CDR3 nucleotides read TGCAGCGCCGAAATACTAGCGGGAAACGAGCAGTTCTTC. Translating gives CSAEILAGNEQFF.